The sample holds one count of the clone carrying this T cell receptor beta chain. What it binds is unknown. The repertoire was sequenced with immunoSEQ multiplex PCR; TCRdb's copy has only in-frame clones and lacks some. The sample contains over a million clones, about four fifths of which appear only once. This sample was taken from a study of shared clonotypes between healthy human individuals. Study-wide results and caveats: Sequencing depth was expected to affect clonotype sharing among donors.

Sample: memory CD4+ T cells from PBMCs. Subset specified: CD45RA-negative fraction. This clonotype was sampled from a man younger than 35 in good health. Some clones in this sample may be carry-over from other donors' samples.

The CDR3 DNA sequence: TGTGCCAGCAGCTTAGCGAGTCTAGTGGTGAACACCGGGGAGCTGTTTTTT. Translated: CASSLASLVVNTGELFF. The V and J genes are TRBV7-2 and TRBJ2-2; no firm D call. CDR1 is SGHTA, CDR2 FQGNSA, per germline. CDR3 length: 17 amino acids. V was cut by 0 bases and J by 1 base, with 12 bases left in between. The full variable domain, completed using reference TRBV7-2 and TRBJ2-2, is GAGVSQSPSNKVTEKGKDVELRCDPISGHTALYWYRQSLGQGLEFLIYFQGNSAPDKSGLPSDRFSAERTGGSVSTLTIQRTQQEDSAVYLCASSLASLVVNTGELFFGEGSRLTVL.